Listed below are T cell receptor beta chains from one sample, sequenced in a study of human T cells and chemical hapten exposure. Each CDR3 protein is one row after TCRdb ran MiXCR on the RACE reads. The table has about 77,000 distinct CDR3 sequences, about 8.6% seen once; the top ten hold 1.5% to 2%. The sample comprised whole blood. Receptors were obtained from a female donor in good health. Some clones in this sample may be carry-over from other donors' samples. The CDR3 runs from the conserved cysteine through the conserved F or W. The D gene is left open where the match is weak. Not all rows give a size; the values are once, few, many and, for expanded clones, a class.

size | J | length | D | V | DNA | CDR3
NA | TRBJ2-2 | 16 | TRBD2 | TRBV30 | TGTGCCTGGAGGTTAATAGCGGGGGGGCACACCGGGGAGCTGTTTTTT | CAWRLIAGGHTGELFF
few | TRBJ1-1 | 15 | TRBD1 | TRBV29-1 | TGCAGCGTTGAAGAATACAGGGGGATGAACACTGAAGCTTTCTTT | CSVEEYRGMNTEAFF
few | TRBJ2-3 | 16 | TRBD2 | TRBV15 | TGTGCCACCAGCAGATCTAGCGGGGGGGCCCCAGATACGCAGTATTTT | CATSRSSGGAPDTQYF
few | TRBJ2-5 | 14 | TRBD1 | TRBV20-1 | TGCAGTGCTGGGGACAGGGCGGGGCAAGAGACCCAGTACTTC | CSAGDRAGQETQYF
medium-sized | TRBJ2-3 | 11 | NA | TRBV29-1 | TGCAGCGTTGCGGGAGCAGATACGCAGTATTTT | CSVAGADTQYF
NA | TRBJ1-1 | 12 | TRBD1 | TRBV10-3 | TGTGCCATCCGGGACAGGGGGGCTGAAGCTTTCTTT | CAIRDRGAEAFF
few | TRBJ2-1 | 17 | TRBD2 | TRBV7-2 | TGTGCCAGCAGCTTAGGGCCTAGCGGGGGGGCAGGGAATGAGCAGTTCTTC | CASSLGPSGGAGNEQFF
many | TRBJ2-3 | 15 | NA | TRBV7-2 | TGTGCCAGCAGCTTGAGGGGGGCGCGCAGAGATACGCAGTATTTT | CASSLRGARRDTQYF
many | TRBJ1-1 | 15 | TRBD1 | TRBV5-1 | TGCGCCAGCAGCAACACCGGGACAGGGGGCGTTGAAGCTTTCTTT | CASSNTGTGGVEAFF
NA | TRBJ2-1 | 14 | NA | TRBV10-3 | TGTGCCATCACTGCCCAGGGGATGATTAATGAGCAGTTCTTC | CAITAQGMINEQFF
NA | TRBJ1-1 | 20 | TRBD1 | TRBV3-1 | TGTGCCAGCAGCCCCAGACCGGGACAGGCCCCCTTGGGGTTGAACACTGAAGCTTTCTTT | CASSPRPGQAPLGLNTEAFF
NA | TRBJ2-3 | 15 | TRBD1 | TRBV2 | TGTGCCAGCTCGGACAGGAGACCTAGCACAGATACGCAGTATTTT | CASSDRRPSTDTQYF
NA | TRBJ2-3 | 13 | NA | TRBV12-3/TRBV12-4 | TGTGCCAGCAGCCAGCGCTGCACAGATACGCAGTATTTT | CASSQRCTDTQYF
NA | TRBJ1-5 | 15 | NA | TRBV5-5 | TGTGCCAGCAGCCATGTCGACAGCCTCAATCAGCCCCAGCATTTT | CASSHVDSLNQPQHF
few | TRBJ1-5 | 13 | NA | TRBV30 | TGTGCCTGGAGTGTACGTAGCAATCAGCCCCAGCATTTT | CAWSVRSNQPQHF
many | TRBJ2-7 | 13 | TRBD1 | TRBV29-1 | TGCAGCGTGGCCGGGACAGGGTTGGACGAGCAGTACTTC | CSVAGTGLDEQYF
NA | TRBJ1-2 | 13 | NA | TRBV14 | TGTGCCAGCAGCCAAGATATGGAATATGGCTACACCTTC | CASSQDMEYGYTF
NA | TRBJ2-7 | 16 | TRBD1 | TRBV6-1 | TGTGCCAGCAGTGAAGCCTGGGGGACAGGGAAATACGAGCAGTACTTC | CASSEAWGTGKYEQYF
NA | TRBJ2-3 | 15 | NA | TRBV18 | TGTGCCAGCTCACCACTGGCTGACAGCACAGATACGCAGTATTTT | CASSPLADSTDTQYF
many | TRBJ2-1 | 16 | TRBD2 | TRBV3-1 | TGTGCCAGCAGCCAACTAGGGGGACTAGCTCGCGATGAGCAGTTCTTC | CASSQLGGLARDEQFF
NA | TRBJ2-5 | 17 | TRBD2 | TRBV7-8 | TGTGCCAGCAGCTTAGAGGCTCTAGCGGAGTACCAAGAGACCCAGTACTTC | CASSLEALAEYQETQYF
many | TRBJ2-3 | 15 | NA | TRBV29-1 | TGCAGCGTTGGGTCCTCCGCCTACGCCTCAGATACGCAGTATTTT | CSVGSSAYASDTQYF
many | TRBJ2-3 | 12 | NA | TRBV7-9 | TGTGCCAGCAGCAGGGGCGTAGATACGCAGTATTTT | CASSRGVDTQYF
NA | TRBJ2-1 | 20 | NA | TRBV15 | TGTGCCACCAGCAGAGATCTAAAAAAAATCTATCTACCCTCCTACAATGAGCAGTTCTTC | CATSRDLKKIYLPSYNEQFF
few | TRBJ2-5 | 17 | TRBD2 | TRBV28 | TGTGCCAGCAGCAGACGACGCAGCGGGGGGGCCGTAGAGACCCAGTACTTC | CASSRRRSGGAVETQYF
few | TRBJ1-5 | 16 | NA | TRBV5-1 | TGCGCCAGCAGCCCCGGACCGGACAGTAGCAATCAGCCCCAGCATTTT | CASSPGPDSSNQPQHF
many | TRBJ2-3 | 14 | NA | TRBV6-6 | TGTGCCAGCAGCTATACTCTGGGCACAGATACGCAGTATTTT | CASSYTLGTDTQYF
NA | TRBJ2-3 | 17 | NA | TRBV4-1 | TGCGCCAGCAGCCAAGGTCCGCAGGGAGATTACACAGATACGCAGTATTTT | CASSQGPQGDYTDTQYF
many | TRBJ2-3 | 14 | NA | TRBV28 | TGTGCCAGCAGTAGCGGAGGGGCAGCAGATACGCAGTATTTT | CASSSGGAADTQYF
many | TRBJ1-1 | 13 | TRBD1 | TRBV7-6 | TGTGCCAGCAGCAGTAACAGGGGCACTGAAGCTTTCTTT | CASSSNRGTEAFF
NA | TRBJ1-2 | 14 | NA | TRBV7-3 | TGTGCCAGCAGCTTAAGTGGACAGACCGAGGGCTACACCTTC | CASSLSGQTEGYTF
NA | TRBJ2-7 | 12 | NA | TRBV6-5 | TGTGCCAGCAGTTACTCGAGGGGGGCCAAGTACTTC | CASSYSRGAKYF
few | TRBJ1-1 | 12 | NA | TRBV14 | TGTGCCAGCAGCCAAAATCGAGGGGACGCTTTCTTT | CASSQNRGDAFF
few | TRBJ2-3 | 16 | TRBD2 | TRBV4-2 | TGTGCCAGCAGCCACCCGACTAGCGGGGGCGCAGATACGCAGTATTTT | CASSHPTSGGADTQYF
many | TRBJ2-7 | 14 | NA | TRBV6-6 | TGTGCCAGCAGTTACAACAGGGGGGGCGACGAGCAGTACTTC | CASSYNRGGDEQYF
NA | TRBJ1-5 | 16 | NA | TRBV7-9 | TGTGCCAGCAGCCCCCCCGGGACTCCGGGAGGCCAGCCCCAGCATTTT | CASSPPGTPGGQPQHF
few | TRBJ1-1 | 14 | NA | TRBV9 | TGTGCCAGCAGCGTAGATCAGGGTCCCACTGAAGCTTTCTTT | CASSVDQGPTEAFF
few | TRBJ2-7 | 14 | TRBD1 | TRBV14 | TGTGCCAGCAGACAGACAGGGGGAACCTACGAGCAGTACTTC | CASRQTGGTYEQYF
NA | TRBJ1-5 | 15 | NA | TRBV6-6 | TGTGCCAGCAGTGCCGGCGAAGGGGGATACCAGCCCCAGCATTTT | CASSAGEGGYQPQHF
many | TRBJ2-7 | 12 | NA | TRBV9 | TGTGCCAGCAGCGTAGACACAGGCGAGCAGTACTTC | CASSVDTGEQYF
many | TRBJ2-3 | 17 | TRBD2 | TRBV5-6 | TGTGCCAGCAGCTATACCCTGGGTAGCGGGGTCACAGATACGCAGTATTTT | CASSYTLGSGVTDTQYF
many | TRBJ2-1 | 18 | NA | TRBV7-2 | TGTGCCAGCAGCTTGAGCGGAGGGGCCCCAAACCTGTACAATGAGCAGTTCTTC | CASSLSGGAPNLYNEQFF
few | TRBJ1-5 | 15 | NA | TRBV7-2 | TGTGCCAGCAGCTTAGTAGGGGCTGGCAATCAGCCCCAGCATTTT | CASSLVGAGNQPQHF
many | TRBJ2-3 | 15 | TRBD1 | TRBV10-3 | TGTGCCATCAGTGAGGGGACAGCTAGCACAGATACGCAGTATTTT | CAISEGTASTDTQYF
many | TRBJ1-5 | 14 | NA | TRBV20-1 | TGCAGTGCCGCCAGGGTGCGAGGCAATCAGCCCCAGCATTTT | CSAARVRGNQPQHF
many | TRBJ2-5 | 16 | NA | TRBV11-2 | TGTGCCAGCAGCTTAGCCCCCCGACTCTACCAAGAGACCCAGTACTTC | CASSLAPRLYQETQYF
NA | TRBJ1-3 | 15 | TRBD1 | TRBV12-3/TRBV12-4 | TGTGCCAGCAGTTTAGGGACAGGCTCTGGAAACACCATATATTTT | CASSLGTGSGNTIYF
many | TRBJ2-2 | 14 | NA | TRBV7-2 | TGTGCCAGCCAAAGGTCTGGGTACACCGGGGAGCTGTTTTTT | CASQRSGYTGELFF
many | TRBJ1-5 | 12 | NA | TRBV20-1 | TGCAGTGCTAGAGATGGAGGAGGGCCCCAGCATTTT | CSARDGGGPQHF
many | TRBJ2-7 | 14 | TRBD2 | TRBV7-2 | TGTGCCAGCAGCTTAGATGCGGGGGGTTACGAGCAGTACTTC | CASSLDAGGYEQYF
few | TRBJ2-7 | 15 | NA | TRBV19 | TGTGCCAGTAGTATCGTCAGACTACTTCCCTACGAGCAGTACTTC | CASSIVRLLPYEQYF
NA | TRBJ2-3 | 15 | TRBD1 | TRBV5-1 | TGCGCCAGCCGTTCGGACAGGAGGCGCACAGATACGCAGTATTTT | CASRSDRRRTDTQYF
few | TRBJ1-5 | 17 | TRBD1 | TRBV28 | TGTGCCAGCAGTCTAAGGACGGGACAGGGATACAATCAGCCCCAGCATTTT | CASSLRTGQGYNQPQHF
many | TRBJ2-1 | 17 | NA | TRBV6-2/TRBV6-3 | TGTGCCAGCAGTTACTCGACGCCCGACAGGATCTCCGGTGAGCAGTTCTTC | CASSYSTPDRISGEQFF
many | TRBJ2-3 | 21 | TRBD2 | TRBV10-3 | TGTGCCACATACCGCCCAGGGGTTAGCGGGGGGGCCGGTGGCTCTACAGATACGCAGTATTTT | CATYRPGVSGGAGGSTDTQYF